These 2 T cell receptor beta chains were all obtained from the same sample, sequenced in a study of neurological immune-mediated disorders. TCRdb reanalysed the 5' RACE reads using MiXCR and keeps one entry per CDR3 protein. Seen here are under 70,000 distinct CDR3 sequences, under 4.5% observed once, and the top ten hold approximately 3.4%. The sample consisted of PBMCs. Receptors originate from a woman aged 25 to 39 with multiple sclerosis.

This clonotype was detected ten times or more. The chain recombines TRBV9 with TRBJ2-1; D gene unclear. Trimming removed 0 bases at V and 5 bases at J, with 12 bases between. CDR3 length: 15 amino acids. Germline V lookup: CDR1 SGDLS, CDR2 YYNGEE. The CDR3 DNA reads TGTGCCAGCAGCGTAGTGGATAGCTTCCACAATGAGCAGTTCTTC. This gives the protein CASSVVDSFHNEQFF.

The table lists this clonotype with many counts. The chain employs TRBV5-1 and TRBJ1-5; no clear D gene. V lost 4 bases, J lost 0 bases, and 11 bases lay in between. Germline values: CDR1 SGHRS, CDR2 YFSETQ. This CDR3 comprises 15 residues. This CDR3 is CASSPGSLSNQPQHF. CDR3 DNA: TGCGCCAGCAGCCCCGGGAGCCTTAGCAATCAGCCCCAGCATTTT.